A selection of T cell receptor beta chains follows, all from one sample in a study of blood T cell repertoires in COVID-19. This table comes from immunoSEQ multiplex PCR, and its TCRdb copy is limited to in-frame clones, with some not included. The data contain roughly 220,000 clones, around 84% of them singletons. The specimen was peripheral blood. Receptors originate from a man aged 50 to 60 who had recovered from COVID-19. CDR3s include the opening cysteine and the closing phenylalanine or tryptophan. D genes are given only for firm matches. Size values are once, few and many counts, or a class for expanded clones, and some rows have none.

size,D,V,J,DNA,CDR3
once,TRBD2,TRBV24-1,TRBJ2-1,TGTGCCACCAGTGACCTTGGGACTAGGTACAATGAGCAGTTCTTC,CATSDLGTRYNEQFF
NA,TRBD1,TRBV6-5,TRBJ2-7,TGTGCCAGCAGTCCCGGGACAGGTCAATCCTACGAGCAGTACTTC,CASSPGTGQSYEQYF
NA,NA,TRBV30,TRBJ1-4,TGTGCCTCCGGAAGTGGGCAGTCGAATGAAAAACTGTTTTTT,CASGSGQSNEKLFF
NA,TRBD1,TRBV4-1,TRBJ2-3,TGCGCCAGCAGGGCCACCCCCGGGACAGTATTCACAGATACGCAGTATTTT,CASRATPGTVFTDTQYF
NA,TRBD1,TRBV28,TRBJ1-2,TGTGCCAGCAGTTTATTAACAGGGGTTGGCTACACCTTC,CASSLLTGVGYTF
NA,TRBD1,TRBV30,TRBJ2-1,TGTGCCTGGAGGGACAGGGATGAGCAGTTCTTC,CAWRDRDEQFF
few,NA,TRBV7-6,TRBJ2-3,TGTGCCAGCAGCTTAGAACATCTTAGCACAGATACGCAGTATTTT,CASSLEHLSTDTQYF
NA,TRBD1,TRBV27,TRBJ1-2,TGTGCCAGCAGTTTTAACAGGGGATCCTATGGCTACACCTTC,CASSFNRGSYGYTF
NA,NA,TRBV3-1/TRBV3-2,TRBJ2-7,TGTGCCAGCAGCCAAGCTGCTTCGCGCGGCTACGAGCAGTACTTC,CASSQAASRGYEQYF
NA,TRBD2,TRBV18,TRBJ2-7,TGTGCCAGCTCACTGACTAGCGGGAGCTCCTACGAGCAGTACTTC,CASSLTSGSSYEQYF
NA,NA,TRBV18,TRBJ1-1,TGTGCCAGCTCAAGGACAAACTCTGAAGCTTTCTTT,CASSRTNSEAFF
NA,TRBD1,TRBV6-6,TRBJ1-1,TGTGCCAGCACCCGGACAGGGCCGAACACTGAAGCTTTCTTT,CASTRTGPNTEAFF
NA,TRBD1,TRBV18,TRBJ2-5,TGTGCCAGCTCACCTTCGACAGGGTACGAGACCCAGTACTTC,CASSPSTGYETQYF
NA,NA,TRBV6-5,TRBJ1-2,TGTGCCAGCAGGAAAGGGTTTGGAGGAGACTATGGCTACACCTTC,CASRKGFGGDYGYTF
NA,TRBD1,TRBV24-1,TRBJ2-5,TGTGCCACCAGTGATTTCAGGGGGGAGACCCAGTACTTC,CATSDFRGETQYF